These T cell receptor beta chains were read from a single sample in a study of control samples from healthy donors and cancer patients. Clones were read by immunoSEQ multiplex PCR, and TCRdb kept only the in-frame ones, dropping some. The data hold tens of thousands of clones, with 75% to 95% observed a single time. Sequences were obtained from PBMCs. These TCRs come from a woman in her thirties or forties with head and neck cancer. The CDR3 runs from the conserved cysteine through the conserved F or W. D genes are given only for firm matches. Rows give clone size only sometimes, using once, few, many, or a class for an expanded clone.

D gene	clone size	V gene	J gene	CDR3 DNA	CDR3 protein
-	-	TRBV5-1	TRBJ2-5	TGCGCCAGCAGCTTGGATGAGGGAAAAGAGACCCAGTACTTC	CASSLDEGKETQYF
TRBD2	-	TRBV27	TRBJ2-2	TGTGCCAGCAGTTCTCTAGCGGGAGGCACCGGGGAGCTGTTTTTT	CASSSLAGGTGELFF
TRBD1	-	TRBV2	TRBJ1-1	TGTGCCAGCAATCCCCAGGGGGCAGGTGAAGCTTTCTTT	CASNPQGAGEAFF
-	-	TRBV19	TRBJ2-2	TGTGCCAGCAGTGGAACAGGAAACGGGGAGCTGTTTTTT	CASSGTGNGELFF
-	-	TRBV5-5	TRBJ1-2	TGTGCCAGCAGCTTAGGGGGGGGGACCTATGGCTACACCTTC	CASSLGGGTYGYTF
-	-	TRBV4-1	TRBJ2-3	TGCGCCAGCAGCCAAGTTGTAGACACAGATACGCAGTATTTT	CASSQVVDTDTQYF
-	-	TRBV2	TRBJ2-7	TGTGCCAGCATGCAGGACGGCTACGAGCAGTACTTC	CASMQDGYEQYF
TRBD1	-	TRBV7-3	TRBJ2-2	TGTGCCAGCAGCCCTGGGGCAGGGGGACGCTCGGGGGAGCTGTTTTTT	CASSPGAGGRSGELFF
-	-	TRBV13	TRBJ2-7	TGTGCCAGCAGCCCCGGAGGGAGCTACGAGCAGTACTTC	CASSPGGSYEQYF
-	-	TRBV5-1	TRBJ1-6	TGCGCCAGCAGCTTGGCATCAGCTAATTCACCCCTCCACTTT	CASSLASANSPLHF
TRBD2	-	TRBV3-1/TRBV3-2	TRBJ2-1	TGTGCCAGCAGCCGAGGGACTAGCGGGAAACTCAATGAGCAGTTCTTC	CASSRGTSGKLNEQFF
-	-	TRBV30	TRBJ2-4	TGTGCCTGGACTAAGGGGGGGGCCCAAAACATTCAGTACTTC	CAWTKGGAQNIQYF
-	-	TRBV9	TRBJ1-1	TGTGCCAGCAGCGTCAGAGGGACACCGCCCGGGAACACTGAAGCTTTCTTT	CASSVRGTPPGNTEAFF
-	-	TRBV4-1	TRBJ1-1	TGCGCCAGCAGCCAAGAGGAGTGGGGGACTGAAGCTTTCTTT	CASSQEEWGTEAFF
TRBD2	-	TRBV7-2	TRBJ2-1	TGTGCCAGCAGCACCTCACTAGCGGGAGGGGCTCTAGGGGAGCAGTTCTTC	CASSTSLAGGALGEQFF
-	once	TRBV27	TRBJ1-2	TGTGCCAGCAGTTTATCGACAGCGCGAGGCTACACCTTC	CASSLSTARGYTF
-	-	TRBV18	TRBJ1-1	TGTGCCAGCTCACCCCGGACATTGAGGGTAAACACTGAAGCTTTCTTT	CASSPRTLRVNTEAFF
TRBD2	-	TRBV28	TRBJ2-5	TGTGCCAGCAGCTGGGCCGAGCGGGACGGAGAGACCCAGTACTTC	CASSWAERDGETQYF